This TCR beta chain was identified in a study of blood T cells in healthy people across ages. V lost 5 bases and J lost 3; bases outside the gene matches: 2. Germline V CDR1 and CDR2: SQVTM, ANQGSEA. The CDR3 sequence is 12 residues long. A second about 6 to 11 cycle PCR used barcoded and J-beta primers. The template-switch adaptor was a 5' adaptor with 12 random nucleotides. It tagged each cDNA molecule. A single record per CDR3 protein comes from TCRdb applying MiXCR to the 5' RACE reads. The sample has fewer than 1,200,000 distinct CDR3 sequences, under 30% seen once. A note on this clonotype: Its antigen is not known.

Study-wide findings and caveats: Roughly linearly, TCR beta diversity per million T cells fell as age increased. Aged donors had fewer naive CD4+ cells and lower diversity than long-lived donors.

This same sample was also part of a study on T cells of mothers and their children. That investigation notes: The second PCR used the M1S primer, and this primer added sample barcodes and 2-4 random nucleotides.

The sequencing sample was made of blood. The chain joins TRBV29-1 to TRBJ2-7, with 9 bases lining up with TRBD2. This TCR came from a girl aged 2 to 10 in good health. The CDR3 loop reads CSVSTSGYEQYF. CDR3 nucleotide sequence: TGCAGCGTTTCGACTAGCGGCTACGAGCAGTACTTC.